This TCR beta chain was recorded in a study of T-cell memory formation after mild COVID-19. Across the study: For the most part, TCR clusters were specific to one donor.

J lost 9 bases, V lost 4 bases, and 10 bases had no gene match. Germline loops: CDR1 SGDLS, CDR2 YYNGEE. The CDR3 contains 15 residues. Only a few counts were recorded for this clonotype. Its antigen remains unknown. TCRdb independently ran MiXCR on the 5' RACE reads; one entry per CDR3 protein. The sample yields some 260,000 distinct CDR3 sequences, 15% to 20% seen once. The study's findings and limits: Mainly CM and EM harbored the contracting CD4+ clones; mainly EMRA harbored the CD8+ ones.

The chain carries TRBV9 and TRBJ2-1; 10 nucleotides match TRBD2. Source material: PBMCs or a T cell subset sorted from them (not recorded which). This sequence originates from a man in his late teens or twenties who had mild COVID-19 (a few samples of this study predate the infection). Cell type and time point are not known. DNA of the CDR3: TGTGCCAGCAGCATCGGACTAGCGGCGGCCCCTGAGCAGTTCTTC. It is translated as CASSIGLAAAPEQFF.